Described below is a single T cell receptor (beta chain) sequence and its context. V was pared by 0 bases and J by 6 bases, with 15 bases between. Germline CDR1 and CDR2: LGHNA and YNFKEQ. This CDR3 has 15 amino acids. In the original workflow: Scientists estimated how many nucleated cells there were by amplifying reference gene primers. Method: immunoSEQ multiplex PCR; TCRdb's copy keeps in-frame clones and lacks some. V and J calls and clone size follow that table, whereas D and trimming were derived from the DNA. The sample shows roughly 30,000 clones, roughly 87% of them seen only once. These data originate in a study of blood T cell repertoires in COVID-19. Study-level background: Whether acute or convalescent, the COVID-19 samples came from the United States, Italy and Spain. T cells, B-cell-depleted T cells, or PBMCs supplied cDNA or gDNA.

Sequencing was performed on peripheral blood. This chain uses TRBV4-2 with TRBJ2-7, with D tentatively TRBD1 (5 bases). This TCR was recovered from a human donor in a cohort sampled during active COVID-19. The CDR3 nucleotides read TGTGCCAGCAGCCAAGATCAGGGTAGGGATGGCGAGCAGTACTTC. It yields the protein CASSQDQGRDGEQYF.